The 2 T cell receptor beta chains below come from one sample, sequenced in a study of cytomegalovirus exposure and HLA in healthy donors. Researchers ran the PCR with 60 Vbeta and 13 Jbeta primers. Assay: immunoSEQ multiplex PCR; the TCRdb copy retains only in-frame clones and omits some. There are roughly 130,000 clones in the sample; less than 85% occur only once, and 1% lies in the top ten. The sample consisted of PBMCs. The origin of the receptors is a middle-aged man in good health and CMV-seronegative.

The genes are TRBV18 and TRBJ1-2; 7 nucleotides match TRBD1. V trimming: 5 bases; J trimming: 3 bases; junction bases outside the gene matches: 6. CDR3 length: 14 amino acids. From germline, CDR1 is KGHSH and CDR2 LQKENI. As DNA, the CDR3 is TGTGCCAGCTCAAGGTCTGGACAGGACTATGGCTACACCTTC. Protein sequence: CASSRSGQDYGYTF.

The chain uses TRBV6-1 and TRBJ1-5, with TRBD1 as a possible D gene (5 bases). The germline V and J ends were trimmed by 6 bases and 8 bases, with 14 bases remaining between them. The CDR3 spans 13 residues. The germline V gene has CDR1 MNHNS and CDR2 SASEGT. The CDR3 here is CASSPLGPEPQHF. CDR3 in DNA: TGTGCCAGCAGCCCCCTGGGGCCAGAGCCCCAGCATTTT.